This T cell receptor (beta chain) comes out of a study of blood T cell repertoires in COVID-19. The wider study: Material from acute and convalescent COVID-19 was sourced from the United States, Italy and Spain.

In the original workflow: Using reference gene primer amplification, nucleated cell counts were estimated. Sequencing was performed with immunoSEQ multiplex PCR; in TCRdb, only in-frame clones are kept and a portion is missing. Clone size and the V and J calls come from that table; the DNA yielded D and trimming. The sample has some 250,000 clones; 75% to 90% are singletons. Trimming cost V 0 bases and J 5 bases, with 14 bases left between them. CDR1 and CDR2 from the germline V gene are SGHRS and YFSETQ. The CDR3 spans 15 residues. This sequence originates from a woman aged 50 to 65 who had recovered from COVID-19. This chain uses TRBV5-1 with TRBJ1-1; D gene unclear. Specimen: PBMCs or T cells enriched from blood (not recorded which). The DNA for the CDR3 is TGCGCCAGCAGCTTGGGCCCAGGTGAAAGGACTGAAGCTTTCTTT. Translated: CASSLGPGERTEAFF.